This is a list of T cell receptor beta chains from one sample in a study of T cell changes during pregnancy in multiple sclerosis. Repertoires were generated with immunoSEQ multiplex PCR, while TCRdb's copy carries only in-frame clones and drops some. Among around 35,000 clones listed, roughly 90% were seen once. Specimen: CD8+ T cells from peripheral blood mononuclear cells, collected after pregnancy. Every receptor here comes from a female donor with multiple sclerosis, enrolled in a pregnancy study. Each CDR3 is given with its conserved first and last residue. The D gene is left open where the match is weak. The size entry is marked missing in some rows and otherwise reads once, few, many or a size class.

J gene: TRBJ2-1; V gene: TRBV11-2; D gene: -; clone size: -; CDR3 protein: CASSPELGFNEQFF; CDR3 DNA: TGTGCCAGCAGCCCCGAACTGGGCTTCAATGAGCAGTTCTTC
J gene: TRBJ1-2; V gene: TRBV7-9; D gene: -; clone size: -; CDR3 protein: CASSLGGDIIIGYTF; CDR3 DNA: TGTGCCAGCAGCTTGGGAGGAGACATAATTATAGGCTACACCTTC
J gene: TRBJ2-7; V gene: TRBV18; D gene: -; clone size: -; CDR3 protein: CASSPPQIPYEQYF; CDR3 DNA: TGTGCCAGCTCACCGCCACAGATTCCCTACGAGCAGTACTTC
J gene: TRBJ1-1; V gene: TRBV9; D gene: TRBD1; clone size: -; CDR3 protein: CASSASRESGQGYTEAFF; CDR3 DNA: TGTGCCAGCAGCGCCAGTCGGGAGTCGGGACAGGGGTACACTGAAGCTTTCTTT
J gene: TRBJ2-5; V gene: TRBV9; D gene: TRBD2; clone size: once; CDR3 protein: CASSFAGTSGVETQYF; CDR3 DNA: TGTGCCAGCAGCTTCGCCGGGACTAGCGGGGTAGAGACCCAGTACTTC
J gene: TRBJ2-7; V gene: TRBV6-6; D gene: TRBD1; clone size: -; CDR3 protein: CASSYSRDRGYEQYF; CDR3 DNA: TGTGCCAGCAGTTACTCCCGGGACAGGGGTTACGAGCAGTACTTC
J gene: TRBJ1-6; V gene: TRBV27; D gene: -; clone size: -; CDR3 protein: CASSSYGTKNSPLHF; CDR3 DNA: TGTGCCAGCAGTTCGTACGGGACAAAAAATTCACCCCTCCACTTT
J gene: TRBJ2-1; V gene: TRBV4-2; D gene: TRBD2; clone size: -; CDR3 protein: CASSQRGGDYNEQFF; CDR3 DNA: TGTGCCAGCAGCCAACGCGGGGGGGACTACAATGAGCAGTTCTTC
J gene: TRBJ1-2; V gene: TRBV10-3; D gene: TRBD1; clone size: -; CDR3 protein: CAISEDRGYEGYTF; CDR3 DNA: TGTGCCATCAGTGAGGACAGGGGCTACGAAGGCTACACCTTC
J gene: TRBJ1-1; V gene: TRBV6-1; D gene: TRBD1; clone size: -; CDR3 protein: CASSDGTGGFIEAFF; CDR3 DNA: TGTGCCAGCAGTGACGGGACAGGGGGTTTCATTGAAGCTTTCTTT
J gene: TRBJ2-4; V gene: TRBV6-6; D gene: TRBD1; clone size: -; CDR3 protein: CASSYLQGAYKNIQYF; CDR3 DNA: TGTGCCAGCAGTTACCTGCAGGGGGCTTACAAAAACATTCAGTACTTC
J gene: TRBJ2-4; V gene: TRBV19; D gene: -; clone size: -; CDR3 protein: CARVKRDRAHGEIAKNIQYF; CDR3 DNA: TGTGCCAGGGTGAAACGTGATAGAGCCCACGGTGAAATAGCCAAAAACATTCAGTACTTC
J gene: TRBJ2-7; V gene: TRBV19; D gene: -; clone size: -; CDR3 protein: CASSIDGIGAYEQYF; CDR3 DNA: TGTGCCAGTAGTATAGACGGAATAGGGGCCTACGAGCAGTACTTC
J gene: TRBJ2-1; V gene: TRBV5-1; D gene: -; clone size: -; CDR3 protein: CASSLLRQVENEQFF; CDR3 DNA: TGCGCCAGCAGCTTGTTAAGACAGGTTGAGAATGAGCAGTTCTTC
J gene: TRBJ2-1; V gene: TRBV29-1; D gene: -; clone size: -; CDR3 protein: CSVEAGRTSYNEQFF; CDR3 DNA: TGCAGCGTTGAGGCGGGACGCACCTCCTACAATGAGCAGTTCTTC
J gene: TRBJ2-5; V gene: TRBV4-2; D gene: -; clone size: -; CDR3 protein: CASSQTSLETQYF; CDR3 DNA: TGTGCCAGCAGCCAAACTAGTCTTGAGACCCAGTACTTC
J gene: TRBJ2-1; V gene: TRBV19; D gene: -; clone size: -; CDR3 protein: CASRGGYNEQFF; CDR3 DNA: TGTGCCAGTAGGGGGGGTTACAATGAGCAGTTCTTC
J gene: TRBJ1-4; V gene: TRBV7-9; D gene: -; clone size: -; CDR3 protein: CASSLLGEKLFF; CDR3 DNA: TGTGCCAGCAGCTTACTAGGTGAAAAACTGTTTTTT
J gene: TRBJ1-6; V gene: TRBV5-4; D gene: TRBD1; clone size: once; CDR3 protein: CASSSDRFNSPLHF; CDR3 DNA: TGTGCCAGCAGCTCGGACAGGTTCAATTCACCCCTCCACTTT
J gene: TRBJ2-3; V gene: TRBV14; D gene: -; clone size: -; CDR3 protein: CASSPQWGPDTQYF; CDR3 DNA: TGTGCCAGCAGCCCTCAGTGGGGCCCGGATACGCAGTATTTT
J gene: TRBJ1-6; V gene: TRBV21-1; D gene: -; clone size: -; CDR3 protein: CASSTGTGGISLHF; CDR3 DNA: TGTGCCAGCAGCACCGGGACAGGGGGAATCTCCCTCCACTTT
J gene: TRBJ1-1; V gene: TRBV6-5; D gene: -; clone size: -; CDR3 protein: CASSYEVNTEAFF; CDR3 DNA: TGTGCCAGCAGTTACGAGGTAAACACTGAAGCTTTCTTT
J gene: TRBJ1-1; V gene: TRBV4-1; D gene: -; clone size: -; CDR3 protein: CASSRTGTNTEAFF; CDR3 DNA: TGCGCCAGCAGCCGCACAGGGACGAACACTGAAGCTTTCTTT
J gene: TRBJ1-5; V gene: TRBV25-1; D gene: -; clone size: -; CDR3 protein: CASSVGGIGSSNQPQHF; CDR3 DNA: TGTGCCAGCAGTGTCGGGGGGATTGGTTCTAGCAATCAGCCCCAGCATTTT
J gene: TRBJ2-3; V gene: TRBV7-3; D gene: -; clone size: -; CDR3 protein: CASSLTGLVTDTQYF; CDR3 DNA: TGTGCCAGCAGCTTAACGGGCTTAGTCACAGATACGCAGTATTTT
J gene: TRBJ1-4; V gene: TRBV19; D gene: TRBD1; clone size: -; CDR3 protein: CASSIPGGSEKLFF; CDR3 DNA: TGTGCCAGTAGTATCCCAGGGGGCAGTGAAAAACTGTTTTTT
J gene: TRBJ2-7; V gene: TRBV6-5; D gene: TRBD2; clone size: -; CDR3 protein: CASSSPGGTSNEQYF; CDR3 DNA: TGTGCCAGCAGTTCTCCAGGGGGGACTAGCAACGAGCAGTACTTC
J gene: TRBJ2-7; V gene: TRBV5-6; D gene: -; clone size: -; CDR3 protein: CASSFGAGEQYF; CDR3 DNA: TGTGCCAGCAGCTTCGGGGCGGGAGAGCAGTACTTC
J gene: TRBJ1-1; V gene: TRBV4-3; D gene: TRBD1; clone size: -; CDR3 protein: CASSRDRGQGTEAFF; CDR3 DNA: TGCGCCAGCAGCCGGGACAGGGGGCAAGGCACTGAAGCTTTCTTT